The 17 T cell receptor beta chains given below trace back to one sample, sequenced in a study of blood T cell repertoires in COVID-19. Data came from immunoSEQ multiplex PCR; TCRdb stores just in-frame clones and leaves some out. This sample yields 95,000 to 100,000 clones, of which over 85% are seen a single time; 4% to 5% belongs to the top ten. The sequenced sample consisted of peripheral blood. The receptor set was obtained from a human donor with COVID-19, enrolled during active disease. The donor label of this sample is uncertain.

The DNA for the CDR3 is TGTGCCAGCAGTGAGAAGGGCAGGGAAGTATTAACAGATACGCAGTATTTT. Its protein product is CASSEKGREVLTDTQYF. The V call is TRBV2, the J call TRBJ2-3, with a possible D match to TRBD1 (5 bases). Trimming removed 3 bases at V and 3 bases at J, with 19 bases between. The CDR3 spans 17 residues. Germline lookup yields CDR1 SNHLY and CDR2 FYNNEI. Combining the CDR3 with reference TRBV2 and TRBJ2-3 gives the whole variable domain EPEVTQTPSHQVTQMGQEVILRCVPISNHLYFYWYRQILGQKVEFLVSFYNNEISEKSEIFDDQFSVERPDGSNFTLKIRSTKLEDSAMYFCASSEKGREVLTDTQYFGPGTRLTVL.

V and J are TRBV28 and TRBJ1-2, with TRBD1 matching over 7 bases. CDR1 and CDR2 (germline): MDHEN, SYDVKM. The CDR3 is 14 amino acids. V shed 2 bases and J 3 bases; nucleotides not matched to a gene: 3. CDR3 amino acids: CASSLDRAYYGYTF. The DNA for the CDR3 is TGTGCCAGCAGTTTAGACAGGGCGTACTATGGCTACACCTTC.

The genes are TRBV5-1 and TRBJ2-7, with D perhaps matching TRBD2 (6 bases). Germline V gene lookup returns CDR1 SGHRS and CDR2 YFSETQ. V was cut by 4 bases and J by 7 bases, with 21 bases left in between. The CDR3 runs 15 residues. The CDR3 here is CASSPPLGSGGEQYF. The CDR3 nucleotides are TGCGCCAGCAGCCCCCCGCTAGGCAGTGGAGGGGAGCAGTACTTC.

The rearrangement uses TRBV4-1 and TRBJ1-6; weak D call: TRBD1 (5 bases). V lost 0 bases to trimming and J lost 8 bases, with 11 bases between them. CDR1 is MGHRA and CDR2 is YSYEKL in the germline V gene. The CDR3 spans 15 residues. The CDR3 loop is CASSQDQGSDSPLHF. The CDR3 DNA sequence: TGCGCCAGCAGCCAAGATCAGGGTTCTGATTCACCCCTCCACTTT.

V usage is TRBV5-6 and J usage is TRBJ2-7; the match to TRBD1 covers 12 bases. In germline, CDR1 is SGHDT, CDR2 YYEEEE. The CDR3 covers 15 residues. The ends lost 5 bases at V and 4 bases at J; junction bases unmatched: 7. Written as DNA, the CDR3 is TGTGCCAGCAGTACCGGGACAGGGGGCTTTTACGAGCAGTACTTC. Translated, it gives CASSTGTGGFYEQYF.

V usage is TRBV10-3 and J usage is TRBJ2-7, with 7 bases identical to TRBD2. J was trimmed by 2 bases and V by 10 bases; bases with no gene match: 5. CDR1 is ENHRY and CDR2 is SYGVKD in the germline V gene. The CDR3 is made up of 12 amino acids. CDR3 region: CANSAGPYEQYF. For the CDR3, the DNA is TGTGCCAACTCAGCGGGGCCCTACGAGCAGTACTTC.

The rearrangement joins TRBV30 to TRBJ1-1; D possibly corresponds to TRBD1 (5 bases). The length of the CDR3 is 14 residues. CDR1 and CDR2 from the germline V gene are GTSNPN and SVGIG (reference sequence). Trimming took 3 bases from V and 0 from J, leaving 11 bases between them. In DNA, the CDR3 is TGTGCCTGGAGATGGGGGGGAATGAACACTGAAGCTTTCTTT. It is translated as CAWRWGGMNTEAFF. Complete variable domain (other parts from reference TRBV30 and TRBJ1-1): SQTIHQWPATLVQPVGSPLSLECTVEGTSNPNLYWYRQAAGRGLQLLFYSVGIGQISSEVPQNLSASRPQDRQFILSSKKLLLSDSGFYLCAWRWGGMNTEAFFGQGTRLTVV.

J is TRBJ2-3 and V is TRBV5-1; D may be TRBD1 (5 bases). From germline, CDR1 is SGHRS and CDR2 YFSETQ. V was trimmed by 0 bases and J by 1 base, leaving 9 bases between them. This CDR3 comprises 15 residues. The CDR3 sequence: CASSLADRRTDTQYF. The CDR3 coding sequence is TGCGCCAGCAGCTTGGCCGACAGACGCACAGATACGCAGTATTTT.

The chain combines TRBV11-2 with TRBJ2-5; 8 bases are shared with TRBD2. J lost 2 bases, V lost 1 base, and 6 bases had no gene match. The CDR3 runs 16 residues. CDR1 and CDR2 from the germline V gene are SGHAT and FQNNGV. CDR3 nucleotides: TGTGCCAGCAGCTTAGTAGTAGCGGGGCTACAAGAGACCCAGTACTTC. Its protein product is CASSLVVAGLQETQYF.

The V and J genes are TRBV3-1 (or the pseudogene TRBV3-2) and TRBJ2-7; TRBD1 matches 10 bases. Germline loops: CDR1 LGHDT, CDR2 YNNKEL (reference sequence). V lost 3 bases and J lost 5; bases outside the gene matches: 16. The CDR3 runs 18 residues. This chain's CDR3 is CASSHLILRDRGKNEQYF. Here the CDR3 DNA reads TGTGCCAGCAGCCATTTAATCCTCCGGGACAGGGGCAAGAACGAGCAGTACTTC.

This chain's CDR3 is CASSMGQGRKTEKLFF. The CDR3 DNA reads TGTGCCAGTAGTATGGGACAGGGGAGGAAGACTGAAAAACTGTTTTTT. The chain combines TRBV19 with TRBJ1-4; TRBD1 agrees at 10 bases. Unmatched junction bases numbered 8, after V lost 3 bases and J lost 7 bases. Germline CDR1 and CDR2: LNHDA and SQIVND (reference sequence). This CDR3 is built from 16 residues.

The rearrangement joins TRBV9 to TRBJ2-1, with D perhaps TRBD2 (5 bases). Germline V CDR1 and CDR2: SGDLS, YYNGEE. This CDR3 comprises 15 residues. Trimming removed 4 bases from V and 6 bases from J, with 17 bases in between. The CDR3 DNA reads TGTGCCAGCAGCTGGACTTATGATTTCGGCAATGAGCAGTTCTTC. It specifies CASSWTYDFGNEQFF.

The chain is built from TRBV11-2 and TRBJ2-5; D possibly corresponds to TRBD2 (6 bases). Trimming took off 3 bases at V and 3 bases at J, with 17 bases between the two ends. CDR1 is SGHAT and CDR2 is FQNNGV in the germline V gene. The CDR3 covers 16 residues. Here the CDR3 DNA reads TGTGCCAGCAGCTTCCTGCGGGGAACCAGAAAAGAGACCCAGTACTTC. Translation: CASSFLRGTRKETQYF.

The rearrangement uses TRBV28 and TRBJ1-1, with a tentative D call TRBD1 (6 bases). V was trimmed by 5 bases and J by 3 bases, leaving 25 bases between them. There are 18 residues in the CDR3. Germline lookup yields CDR1 MDHEN and CDR2 SYDVKM. The CDR3 is CASSTQTQQGFWDTEAFF. CDR3 DNA sequence: TGTGCCAGCAGTACTCAAACCCAACAGGGATTCTGGGACACTGAAGCTTTCTTT.

This rearrangement joins TRBV7-3 to TRBJ2-1, with 11 bases matching TRBD2. V gave up 5 bases and J gave up 8 bases; unmatched junction bases: 8. This CDR3 contains 15 residues. The V gene's germline CDR1 is SGHTA and CDR2 FQGTGA. CDR3 protein: CASSPGLAEVDEQFF. The DNA for the CDR3 is TGTGCCAGCAGCCCGGGACTAGCGGAAGTGGATGAGCAGTTCTTC. The whole variable domain, filled in from reference TRBV7-3 and TRBJ2-1, reads GAGVSQTPSNKVTEKGKYVELRCDPISGHTALYWYRQSLGQGPEFLIYFQGTGAADDSGLPNDRFFAVRPEGSVSTLKIQRTERGDSAVYLCASSPGLAEVDEQFFGPGTRLTVL.

The rearrangement joins TRBV19 to TRBJ1-1; D is unresolved. In germline, CDR1 is LNHDA, CDR2 SQIVND (reference sequence). The CDR3 is made up of 11 amino acids. With 8 bases removed from V and 3 bases from J, the gap between germline ends came to 7 bases. CDR3 sequence: CASVGYTEAFF. The CDR3 DNA follows: TGTGCCAGTGTCGGGTACACTGAAGCTTTCTTT.

The chain uses TRBV27 and TRBJ2-1, with a tentative D call TRBD1 (7 bases). The CDR3 runs to 15 residues. CDR1 and CDR2 from the germline V gene are MNHEY and SMNVEV (reference sequence). V was cut by 6 bases and J by 6 bases, with 18 bases left in between. As DNA, the CDR3 is TGTGCCAGCAGGGACCGACAGGGAGGTTTCAATGAGCAGTTCTTC. Translating gives CASRDRQGGFNEQFF.